The 12 T cell receptor beta chains in this list originate from one sample, sequenced in a study of blood T cell repertoires in COVID-19 (dated by TCRdb to 2019 to 2021). The receptor library was made with the immunoSEQ multiplex PCR assay. TCRdb carries this immuneACCESS record with in-frame sequences only. Its versions omit some clonotypes, under half of them owing to an unresolved V gene in the studies checked, with the rest unexplained. The sample table holds approximately 70,000 clones, of which 87% were seen once. Jointly, the top ten make up around 6.3% of the sample. The source material was peripheral blood. The receptors shown here come from a woman between 45 and 60 years old with acute or convalescent COVID-19.

This clone was observed once. The chain has TRBV10-3 and TRBJ2-7; TRBD2 matches 10 bases. Trimming at V came to 3 bases and at J to 3 bases, leaving 8 bases not matched to a gene. The CDR3 contains 16 residues. Germline CDR1 ENHRY, CDR2 SYGVKD. DNA of the CDR3: TGTGCCATCAGTGACACTAGCGGGATTGGCAGCTACGAGCAGTACTTC. It encodes CAISDTSGIGSYEQYF.

The chain uses TRBV11-2 and TRBJ2-5; the match to TRBD2 covers 7 bases. V trimming: 3 bases; J trimming: 4 bases; junction bases outside the gene matches: 8. Germline-derived CDR1 and CDR2 are SGHAT and FQNNGV. This CDR3 region has 15 residues. CDR3: CASSLGRRERETQYF. The CDR3, as DNA: TGTGCCAGCAGCTTGGGGCGGCGGGAGCGAGAGACCCAGTACTTC.

The chain links TRBV28 to TRBJ2-5, with D maybe TRBD2 (6 bases). The germline V gene has CDR1 MDHEN and CDR2 SYDVKM. Trimming removed 3 bases at V and 5 bases at J, with 16 bases between. The CDR3 is 15 amino acids. The DNA for the CDR3 is TGTGCCAGCAGTTTGGGGCCTGGGGGGATTGAGACCCAGTACTTC. It is translated as CASSLGPGGIETQYF.

The V and J genes are TRBV5-6 and TRBJ1-5, with D unresolved. CDR3 size: 14 residues. The V gene's germline CDR1 is SGHDT and CDR2 YYEEEE. V was clipped by 4 bases and J by 5 bases, with 13 bases between them. This chain's CDR3 is CASSPASGYQPQHF. The CDR3 region has the DNA TGTGCCAGCAGCCCGGCGTCGGGATATCAGCCCCAGCATTTT.

This clone appeared once. This chain uses TRBV5-1 with TRBJ1-5, with TRBD1 matching over 12 bases. Germline loops: CDR1 SGHRS, CDR2 YFSETQ. After removal of 4 bases from V and 6 bases from J, the junction contained 11 bases not matched to a gene. This CDR3 comprises 17 residues. CDR3 sequence (DNA): TGCGCCAGCAGCCTTATGCCGGGACAGGGGGCTGGTCAGCCCCAGCATTTT. This translates into CASSLMPGQGAGQPQHF.

V usage is TRBV23-1 and J usage is TRBJ2-1; 8 bases agree with TRBD2. TRBV23-1 has ORF status, its function being uncertain. The CDR3 runs to 18 residues. Trimming removed 2 bases from V and 10 bases from J; junction bases left unmatched: 19. CDR3 sequence (DNA): TGCGCCAGCAGTCAAGCCCAGGGCGGGGGGAAGGCCCCTAGAGAGCAGTTCTTC. It is translated as CASSQAQGGGKAPREQFF.

This chain links TRBV12-5 with TRBJ2-3; 8 bases align to TRBD1. The CDR3 contains 19 residues. Germline CDR1 LGHNT, CDR2 FRNRAP. Trimming removed 2 bases from V and 2 bases from J; junction bases left unmatched: 15. The DNA for the CDR3 is TGTGCTAGTGGTTTGACAGGGGGAGGCTCGGGGTCCTTCACAGATACGCAGTATTTT. Amino acids: CASGLTGGGSGSFTDTQYF.

This chain links TRBV4-2 with TRBJ2-7; TRBD1 agrees at 10 bases. The trim removed 0 bases at V and 5 bases at J, leaving 7 bases unmatched. CDR1 is LGHNA, CDR2 YNFKEQ, per germline. The length of the CDR3 is 16 residues. Here the CDR3 DNA reads TGTGCCAGCAGCCAAGATGGCGTGGGACAGGGGAACGAGCAGTACTTC. This encodes CASSQDGVGQGNEQYF.

This sequence joins TRBV9 and TRBJ1-2; 10 bases agree with TRBD1. The CDR3 runs 15 residues. Trimming at V came to 4 bases and at J to 4 bases, leaving 7 bases not matched to a gene. The germline V gene encodes CDR1 SGDLS and CDR2 YYNGEE. This CDR3 is CASSPRTGGSYGYTF. The DNA of the CDR3 is TGTGCCAGCAGCCCGCGGACAGGGGGGAGCTATGGCTACACCTTC.

The chain has TRBV28 and TRBJ1-2; perhaps TRBD1 as D (6 bases). This CDR3 is built from 12 residues. Germline CDR1 reads MDHEN; CDR2 reads SYDVKM. Trimming cost V 7 bases and J 5 bases, with 11 bases left between them. CDR3 loop: CASTGAEYGYTF. The CDR3 nucleotides read TGTGCCAGCACAGGGGCGGAGTATGGCTACACCTTC.

As DNA, the CDR3 is TGTGCCAGCAGCCCCTCCGGGACACTAAACACCATATATTTT. Translation gives CASSPSGTLNTIYF. The chain is built from TRBV6-5 and TRBJ1-3, with a possible D match to TRBD1 (6 bases). Trimming shortened V by 6 bases and J by 6 bases, and 15 bases separated the two germline ends. Germline V gene lookup returns CDR1 MNHEY and CDR2 SVGAGI. The CDR3 runs 14 residues.

This clone was observed once. The chain links TRBV25-1 to TRBJ1-1; D not resolved. Trimming stripped 5 bases from V and 1 base from J, with 8 bases between. Germline V CDR1 and CDR2: MGHDK, SYGVNS. The CDR3 extends over 13 amino acids. In nucleotides, the CDR3 is TGTGCCAGCAGTTGGCCCGAGAACACTGAAGCTTTCTTT. Protein sequence: CASSWPENTEAFF.